This is a list of T cell receptor beta chains from one sample in a study of shared clonotypes between healthy human individuals. Profiling relied on immunoSEQ multiplex PCR, and the TCRdb table lists in-frame clones only, not all of them. This sample yields approximately 470,000 clones, of which approximately 84% are seen a single time; approximately 12% belongs to the top ten. Sample: PBMCs. All receptors come from a woman aged 35 to 49 in good health. Some clones in this sample may be carry-over from other donors' samples. The CDR3 runs from the conserved cysteine through the conserved F or W. A D gene is named only where the DNA matches it firmly. Clone size is given for some rows only: seen once, a few or many times, or a class if the clone is expanded.

D: NA
J: TRBJ2-5
size: NA
V: TRBV19
CDR3: CASSAMQETQYF
DNA: TGTGCCAGTAGTGCCATGCAAGAGACCCAGTACTTC

D: NA
J: TRBJ2-2
size: NA
V: TRBV5-8
CDR3: CASSLDSTGELFF
DNA: TGTGCCAGCAGCTTGGATAGCACCGGGGAGCTGTTTTTT

D: TRBD1
J: TRBJ1-2
size: NA
V: TRBV19
CDR3: CASSIAPTGIGGYTF
DNA: TGTGCCAGTAGTATAGCCCCGACAGGGATTGGAGGCTACACCTTC

D: TRBD1
J: TRBJ2-7
size: NA
V: TRBV4-1
CDR3: CASSLVGTGLYEQYF
DNA: TGCGCCAGCAGCCTCGTCGGGACAGGCCTTTACGAGCAGTACTTC

D: TRBD1
J: TRBJ2-7
size: NA
V: TRBV27
CDR3: CASSLIFRAIDRGHDEQYF
DNA: TGTGCCAGCAGTTTAATTTTTCGAGCGATCGACAGGGGGCACGACGAGCAGTACTTC

D: NA
J: TRBJ1-1
size: NA
V: TRBV11-2
CDR3: CASSSSGVRGVFAFF
DNA: TGTGCCAGCAGCTCTTCAGGGGTACGAGGGGTTTTTGCTTTCTTT

D: TRBD2
J: TRBJ2-7
size: NA
V: TRBV5-4
CDR3: CASSLPVAGNYEQYF
DNA: TGTGCCAGCAGCTTACCGGTAGCGGGGAATTACGAGCAGTACTTC

D: NA
J: TRBJ1-2
size: NA
V: TRBV6-6
CDR3: CASSLQEYYGYTF
DNA: TGTGCCAGCAGTCTCCAGGAATACTATGGCTACACCTTC

D: TRBD2
J: TRBJ2-3
size: NA
V: TRBV6-4
CDR3: CASSASGSSVDTQYF
DNA: TGTGCCAGCAGTGCTAGCGGGAGCTCAGTGGATACGCAGTATTTT

D: TRBD1
J: TRBJ1-1
size: NA
V: TRBV6-6
CDR3: CASVYPGGDSKAFF
DNA: TGTGCCAGCGTATACCCAGGGGGGGATAGTAAAGCTTTCTTT

D: NA
J: TRBJ1-5
size: NA
V: TRBV7-9
CDR3: CASSLGGGSQPQHF
DNA: TGTGCCAGCAGCTTAGGAGGAGGGTCTCAGCCCCAGCATTTT

D: NA
J: TRBJ1-4
size: few
V: TRBV5-1
CDR3: CASSLDPGPEKLFF
DNA: TGCGCCAGCAGCTTGGATCCAGGGCCAGAAAAACTGTTTTTT

D: NA
J: TRBJ2-2
size: NA
V: TRBV6-6
CDR3: CASSLPTSGELFF
DNA: TGTGCCAGCAGTCTTCCGACCTCCGGGGAGCTGTTTTTT

D: NA
J: TRBJ2-4
size: NA
V: TRBV6-5
CDR3: CASSYSIKNIQYF
DNA: TGTGCCAGCAGTTATTCTATCAAAAACATTCAGTACTTC

D: TRBD1
J: TRBJ2-2
size: NA
V: TRBV10-3
CDR3: CATSQGAAGELFF
DNA: TGTGCCACCTCACAGGGGGCGGCCGGGGAGCTGTTTTTT

D: NA
J: TRBJ1-1
size: many
V: TRBV5-1
CDR3: CASSLEPDKNTEAFF
DNA: TGCGCCAGCAGCTTAGAACCAGATAAGAACACTGAAGCTTTCTTT

D: NA
J: TRBJ1-4
size: NA
V: TRBV28
CDR3: CASSLGGAEKLFF
DNA: TGTGCCAGCAGTTTAGGGGGGGCGGAAAAACTGTTTTTT

D: NA
J: TRBJ2-1
size: NA
V: TRBV21-1
CDR3: CASSKARSEQFF
DNA: TGTGCCAGCAGCAAAGCGAGGAGTGAGCAGTTCTTC

D: NA
J: TRBJ1-1
size: NA
V: TRBV7-9
CDR3: CASSLVLLDRRKNTEAFF
DNA: TGTGCCAGCAGCTTAGTCCTCCTAGACAGGCGCAAGAACACTGAAGCTTTCTTT

D: TRBD2
J: TRBJ2-3
size: NA
V: TRBV7-2
CDR3: CASSTQSGRRDTQYF
DNA: TGTGCCAGCAGCACCCAAAGCGGGAGGCGAGATACGCAGTATTTT

D: TRBD2
J: TRBJ2-3
size: NA
V: TRBV5-4
CDR3: CASRRGGRALSDTQYF
DNA: TGTGCCAGTAGGAGGGGCGGGAGGGCGTTGTCAGATACGCAGTATTTT

D: TRBD2
J: TRBJ2-7
size: NA
V: TRBV9
CDR3: CASSVGVAGLYEQYF
DNA: TGTGCCAGCAGCGTAGGGGTAGCGGGACTCTACGAGCAGTACTTC

D: NA
J: TRBJ1-5
size: NA
V: TRBV27
CDR3: CASSLLSGAGSNQPQHF
DNA: TGTGCCAGCAGTTTATTGAGCGGGGCAGGGAGCAATCAGCCCCAGCATTTT